This entry concerns a single TCR beta chain. Random hexamers primed reverse transcription of roughly 0.5 to 1 ug RNA. Coverage of TCR beta CDR3 amplification by immunoSEQ multiplex PCR extended to 54 Vbeta and 13 Jbeta. Each CDR3 protein gets one entry after TCRdb re-called the immunoSEQ multiplex PCR reads with MiXCR. The data hold approximately 200,000 distinct CDR3 sequences, with under 97% observed a single time. The sample belongs to a study of CD8 T cells in Susac syndrome. V was trimmed by 6 bases and J by 9 bases, leaving 17 bases between them. Germline-derived CDR1 and CDR2 are MGHDK and SYGVNS. The CDR3 spans 13 residues.

This TCR derives from a human donor with multiple sclerosis. The chain couples TRBV25-1 to TRBJ1-2; D gene uncertain. Source material: CD4+ T cells from PBMCs. The CDR3: CASSPGERLSYTF. For the CDR3, the DNA is TGTGCCAGCAGCCCGGGCGAACGACTTAGCTACACCTTC.